These 29 T cell receptor beta chains were all obtained from the same sample, sequenced in a study of shared clonotypes between healthy human individuals. Sequenced by immunoSEQ multiplex PCR; TCRdb stores in-frame clones only, minus some. The data contain approximately 500,000 clones, about three quarters of them singletons. Sequencing was performed on PBMCs. The source is a woman aged 35 to 49 in good health. Some clones in this sample may be carry-over from other donors' samples.

This chain uses TRBV11-2 with TRBJ2-7; a weak D match, TRBD2 (6 bases). The germline gives CDR1 SGHAT, CDR2 FQNNGV. The V and J ends lost 5 bases and 2 bases respectively, with 19 bases between them. CDR3 length: 16 residues. The CDR3 loop is CASSHQRGLAAYEQYF. The DNA for the CDR3 is TGTGCCAGCAGCCATCAACGGGGTTTAGCGGCCTACGAGCAGTACTTC.

The chain carries TRBV28 and TRBJ1-5, with 10 bases aligning to TRBD1. After removal of 6 bases from V and 6 bases from J, the junction contained 5 bases not matched to a gene. The CDR3 is made up of 14 amino acids. The V gene's germline CDR1 is MDHEN and CDR2 SYDVKM. In DNA, the CDR3 is TGTGCCAGCAGGCGACAGGGGGCAGCTCAGCCCCAGCATTTT. Encoded protein: CASRRQGAAQPQHF.

As regards this clone: The sample contains more than one DNA sequence encoding this CDR3. The chain combines TRBV6-1 with TRBJ1-5, with D possibly being TRBD1 (6 bases). V was cut by 4 bases and J by 6 bases, with 10 bases left in between. CDR3 length: 13 residues. Germline-derived CDR1 and CDR2 are MNHNS and SASEGT. The CDR3 DNA reads TGTGCCAGCAGTGGGCAGGGGAGTCAGCCCCAGCATTTT. It specifies CASSGQGSQPQHF.

The rearrangement joins TRBV5-1 to TRBJ2-3; D is unclear. V was pared by 6 bases and J by 2 bases, with 13 bases between. The CDR3 length is 14 residues. CDR1 SGHRS and CDR2 YFSETQ come from the germline V gene. The DNA for the CDR3 is TGCGCCAGCATGATACAGCCCAACACAGATACGCAGTATTTT. Encoded protein: CASMIQPNTDTQYF.

In this sample, this clone turned up once. This chain connects TRBV18 to TRBJ1-5; D not resolved. The CDR3 has 16 residues. CDR1 is KGHSH and CDR2 is LQKENI in the germline V gene. V dropped 2 bases and J dropped 1 base, with 12 bases sitting between them. This chain's CDR3 is CASSPSSGRSNQPQHF. The CDR3 region has the DNA TGTGCCAGCTCACCAAGCTCAGGCAGAAGCAATCAGCCCCAGCATTTT.

The chain employs TRBV11-2 and TRBJ2-7; 12 positions agree with TRBD2. Germline CDR1 reads SGHAT; CDR2 reads FQNNGV. V lost 1 base and J lost 3; bases outside the gene matches: 13. The CDR3 is made up of 19 amino acids. As DNA, the CDR3 is TGTGCCAGCAGCTTAGTGTCGACTAGCGGGAGAGGGGGGGGCTACGAGCAGTACTTC. Translation gives CASSLVSTSGRGGGYEQYF.

DNA for the CDR3: TGCAGCGCTGACCCAGGGTTGGGCACTGAAGCTTTCTTT. Translating it yields CSADPGLGTEAFF. This chain links TRBV29-1 with TRBJ1-1; TRBD1 might be the D (5 bases). V lost 7 bases and J 4 bases, leaving 16 bases between the germline ends. The CDR3 has 13 residues. CDR1 and CDR2 from the germline V gene are SQVTM and ANQGSEA.

The J gene is TRBJ2-1, the V gene TRBV30; D ambiguous. The CDR3 runs 13 residues. The V gene lost 0 bases and the J gene lost 10 bases, with 13 bases spanning the gap. Looked up from germline, CDR1 is GTSNPN and CDR2 is SVGIG (reference sequence). The chain's CDR3 is CAWSVVLSGEQFF. The CDR3 nucleotides are TGTGCCTGGAGTGTCGTCCTCAGTGGAGAGCAGTTCTTC.

The chain joins TRBV19 to TRBJ2-6; D is perhaps TRBD2 (6 bases). The CDR3 runs 15 residues. The germline V and J ends were trimmed by 8 bases and 0 bases, with 11 bases remaining between them. Germline V gives CDR1 LNHDA, CDR2 SQIVND (reference sequence). The CDR3 loop reads CASAIGGSGANVLTF. In DNA, the CDR3 is TGTGCCAGTGCCATCGGGGGCTCTGGGGCCAACGTCCTGACTTTC.

The J gene is TRBJ1-4, the V gene TRBV18; 12 bases fit TRBD1. CDR1 KGHSH and CDR2 LQKENI come from the germline V gene. The V gene end was trimmed by 6 bases and the J gene end by 4 bases; junction bases not matched to a gene: 15. The CDR3 sequence is 19 residues long. The CDR3 sequence is CASSTRIPGQGADNEKLFF. In DNA, the CDR3 is TGTGCCAGCTCGACCCGAATACCGGGACAGGGGGCGGATAATGAAAAACTGTTTTTT.

V usage is TRBV5-6 and J usage is TRBJ2-1; no reliable D call. V was pared by 4 bases and J by 7 bases, with 9 bases between. This CDR3 region has 12 residues. Germline V gene lookup returns CDR1 SGHDT and CDR2 YYEEEE. The CDR3 region is CASSPVMNEQFF. The DNA of the CDR3 is TGTGCCAGCAGCCCCGTTATGAATGAGCAGTTCTTC.

In this sample, this clone turned up a few times. J is TRBJ2-5 and V is TRBV19, with 7 bases that match TRBD1. V lost 5 bases, J lost 4 bases, and 7 bases stayed unmatched. The CDR3 spans 14 residues. CDR1 LNHDA and CDR2 SQIVND come from the germline V gene (reference sequence). CDR3 coding DNA: TGTGCCAGTAGTCCCCAGACAGGGCTAGAGACCCAGTACTTC. This encodes CASSPQTGLETQYF.

The V call is TRBV10-2, the J call TRBJ2-7; D gene uncertain. CDR3 length: 12 amino acids. Trimming cost V 7 bases and J 0 bases, with 7 bases left between them. In germline, CDR1 is WSHSY, CDR2 SAAADI. CDR3 region: CASKGASYEQYF. CDR3 nucleotide sequence: TGCGCCAGCAAGGGTGCCTCCTACGAGCAGTACTTC.

This clone was seen at least ten times. The V and J genes are TRBV29-1 and TRBJ1-1; D gene unclear. The germline CDR1 and CDR2 sequences are SQVTM and ANQGSEA. This CDR3 is built from 12 residues. Trimming took 7 bases from V and 6 from J, leaving 15 bases between them. For the CDR3, the DNA is TGCAGCGCCGCAAGGCCTAGGGCTGAAGCTTTCTTT. It specifies CSAARPRAEAFF.

The rearrangement links TRBV29-1 to TRBJ2-7, with 9 bases identical to TRBD1. V gave up 7 bases and J gave up 6 bases; unmatched junction bases: 7. The CDR3 is 12 residues long. Germline V lookup: CDR1 SQVTM, CDR2 ANQGSEA. The CDR3 loop reads CSGGQGNGEQYF. In DNA, the CDR3 is TGCAGCGGGGGACAGGGTAATGGCGAGCAGTACTTC.

Turning to this clone: Different DNA sequences within this sample yield the same CDR3. The chain links TRBV6-5 to TRBJ2-7, with a weak D call TRBD2 (5 bases). CDR1 is MNHEY, CDR2 SVGAGI, per germline. There are 13 residues in the CDR3. V was trimmed by 2 bases and J by 2 bases, leaving 7 bases between them. The CDR3 nucleotides read TGTGCCAGCAGTTACAGCGGAACCTACGAGCAGTACTTC. The encoded protein is CASSYSGTYEQYF.

The V and J genes are TRBV5-8 and TRBJ2-7; a possible D gene is TRBD2 (6 bases). V was shortened by 1 base and J by 2 bases, with 22 bases between the two germline ends. Germline CDR1 reads SGHTS; CDR2 reads YDEGEE. There are 18 residues in the CDR3. The CDR3 is CASSLNYGGWRDPYEQYF. The CDR3 region has the DNA TGTGCCAGCAGCTTGAATTACGGAGGCTGGCGGGACCCCTACGAGCAGTACTTC. Full variable domain (rest looked up from reference TRBV5-8 and TRBJ2-7): EAGVTQSPTHLIKTRGQQATLRCSPISGHTSVYWYQQALGLGLQFLLWYDEGEERNRGNFPPRFSGRQFPNYSSELNVNALELEDSALYLCASSLNYGGWRDPYEQYFGPGTRLTVT.

The V call is TRBV6-5, the J call TRBJ2-7, with a possible D match to TRBD2 (5 bases). Per germline, CDR1 MNHEY and CDR2 SVGAGI. The CDR3 is 13 residues long. The germline V and J ends were trimmed by 5 bases and 0 bases, with 8 bases remaining between them. The CDR3 DNA follows: TGTGCCAGCAGTCGAGGGTCCTCCTACGAGCAGTACTTC. Residues: CASSRGSSYEQYF.

The J gene is TRBJ2-5, the V gene TRBV18; D is uncertain. The CDR3 has 13 amino acids. CDR1 is KGHSH, CDR2 LQKENI, per germline. Trimming cost V 3 bases and J 5 bases, with 10 bases left between them. This chain's CDR3 is CASSPRLGETQYF. CDR3 DNA: TGTGCCAGCTCACCTCGCCTAGGGGAGACCCAGTACTTC.

The chain uses TRBV27 and TRBJ2-7, with D perhaps given as TRBD1 or TRBD2 (6 bases each). V lost 4 bases and J lost 6, with 10 bases in between. Germline loops: CDR1 MNHEY, CDR2 SMNVEV (reference sequence). The CDR3 consists of 12 residues. Here the CDR3 reads CASSSKGGEQYF. In DNA, the CDR3 is TGTGCCAGCAGTTCCAAGGGGGGCGAGCAGTACTTC.

The gene calls are TRBV6-4 and TRBJ2-7; maybe TRBD1 (6 bases). CDR1 and CDR2 from the germline V gene are MRHNA and SNTAGT. This CDR3 contains 11 residues. V lost 0 bases to trimming and J lost 12 bases, with 9 bases between them. The DNA of the CDR3 is TGTGCCAGCAGTGACTCGGGGGCAGCGTACTTC. This encodes CASSDSGAAYF.

This clone was picked up one time. The chain uses TRBV7-2 and TRBJ1-5, with D perhaps TRBD1 (5 bases). In germline, CDR1 is SGHTA, CDR2 FQGNSA. CDR3 length equals 15 residues. Trimming took 1 base from V and 6 from J, leaving 13 bases between them. The CDR3 loop reads CASSLVVQGGQPQHF. The CDR3 DNA is TGTGCCAGCAGCTTAGTAGTCCAGGGAGGTCAGCCCCAGCATTTT.

As regards this clone: A far bigger clonotype differs at one base, so this is likely a read error. Here the CDR3 reads CASSQFLSAGASTGEPFF. The CDR3 region has the DNA TGTGCCAGCAGCCAATTCCTCTCAGCGGGAGCCTCTACCGGGGAGCCGTTTTTT. The chain uses TRBV4-2 and TRBJ2-2; 8 nucleotides line up with TRBD2. The CDR3 has 18 residues. Germline CDR1 LGHNA, CDR2 YNFKEQ.

This clone was counted between two and nine times. The chain combines TRBV7-3 with TRBJ1-1; no reliable D call. The V and J ends lost 5 bases and 1 base respectively, with 8 bases between them. Germline values: CDR1 SGHTA, CDR2 FQGTGA. This CDR3 is built from 13 residues. CDR3 residues: CASSPYGNTEAFF. The CDR3 coding sequence is TGTGCCAGCAGCCCATACGGGAACACTGAAGCTTTCTTT. The entire variable domain, with the rest obtained from reference TRBV7-3 and TRBJ1-1, is as follows: GAGVSQTPSNKVTEKGKYVELRCDPISGHTALYWYRQSLGQGPEFLIYFQGTGAADDSGLPNDRFFAVRPEGSVSTLKIQRTERGDSAVYLCASSPYGNTEAFFGQGTRLTVV.

This chain uses TRBV28 with TRBJ2-1; D uncertain. Trimming pared 2 bases from V and 0 bases from J, leaving 8 bases between. This CDR3 contains 15 residues. Per germline, CDR1 MDHEN and CDR2 SYDVKM. This chain's CDR3 is CASSLMKYSYNEQFF. CDR3 bases: TGTGCCAGCAGTTTAATGAAGTACTCCTACAATGAGCAGTTCTTC.

This clone came up many times. This chain links TRBV7-2 with TRBJ1-6; D gene uncertain. Germline lookup yields CDR1 SGHTA and CDR2 FQGNSA. The CDR3 spans 13 residues. V was trimmed by 1 base and J by 10 bases, leaving 8 bases between them. This CDR3 reads CASSLGGSSPLHF. As DNA, the CDR3 is TGTGCCAGCAGCTTAGGAGGCAGCTCACCCCTCCACTTT.

This clone was counted many times. The sample holds other DNA sequences that translate to the same CDR3. The rearrangement joins TRBV7-9 to TRBJ2-2; 8 nucleotides line up with TRBD2. V lost 3 bases to trimming and J lost 0 bases; unmatched junction nucleotides: 0. The CDR3 consists of 15 residues. Germline V gives CDR1 SEHNR, CDR2 FQNEAQ (reference sequence). The CDR3 is CASSLTSANTGELFF. DNA for the CDR3: TGTGCCAGCAGCTTGACTAGCGCGAACACCGGGGAGCTGTTTTTT.

The V gene is TRBV9, the J gene TRBJ1-1, with D unclear. Germline V gene sequence: CDR1 SGDLS, CDR2 YYNGEE. There are 14 residues in the CDR3. V lost 3 bases to trimming and J lost 6 bases, with 15 bases between them. DNA of the CDR3: TGTGCCAGCAGCGAAATAGGCATGGGTGCTGAAGCTTTCTTT. It specifies CASSEIGMGAEAFF.

Only a few counts were recorded for this clone. The genes are TRBV6-1 and TRBJ2-3, with 7 bases identical to TRBD2. V was pared by 2 bases and J by 0 bases, with 2 bases of the junction left unmatched. Germline V gives CDR1 MNHNS, CDR2 SASEGT. The CDR3 is 15 residues long. Here the CDR3 reads CASSESAGSTDTQYF. The CDR3 nucleotides are TGTGCCAGCAGTGAATCAGCGGGGAGCACAGATACGCAGTATTTT.